This T cell receptor (beta chain) was captured by sequencing in a study of tumor T cells in aggressive B-cell lymphoma. The method was immunoSEQ multiplex PCR; TCRdb's version includes in-frame clones alone and lacks a portion of them. The table shows more than 3,500 clones, with 91% occurring only once. The CDR3 sequence is 15 residues long. Trimming shortened V by 0 bases and J by 8 bases, and 16 bases separated the two germline ends. Germline V gives CDR1 LNHDA, CDR2 SQIVND (reference sequence). Sequencing input: tumor tissue. The chain carries TRBV19 and TRBJ1-2; D remains ambiguous. This sequence originates from an adult with diffuse large B cell lymphoma. CDR3 bases: TGTGCCAGTAGTATAGATCTACGGCCGTCGGGGGGCTACACCTTC. This translates into CASSIDLRPSGGYTF. The complete variable domain, with remaining parts taken from reference TRBV19 and TRBJ1-2, reads DGGITQSPKYLFRKEGQNVTLSCEQNLNHDAMYWYRQDPGQGLRLIYYSQIVNDFQKGDIAEGYSVSREKKESFPLTVTSAQKNPTAFYLCASSIDLRPSGGYTFGSGTRLTVV.